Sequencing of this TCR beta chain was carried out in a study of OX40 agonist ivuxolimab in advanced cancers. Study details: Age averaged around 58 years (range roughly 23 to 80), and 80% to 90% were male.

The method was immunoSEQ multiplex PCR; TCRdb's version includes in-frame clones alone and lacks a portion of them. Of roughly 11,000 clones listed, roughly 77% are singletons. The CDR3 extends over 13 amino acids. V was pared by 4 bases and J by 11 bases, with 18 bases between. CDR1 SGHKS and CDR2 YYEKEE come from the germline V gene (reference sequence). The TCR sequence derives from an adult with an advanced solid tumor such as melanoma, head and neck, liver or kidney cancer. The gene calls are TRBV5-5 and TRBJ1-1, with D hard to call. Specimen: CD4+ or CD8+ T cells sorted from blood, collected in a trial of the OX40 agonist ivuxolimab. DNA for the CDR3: TGTGCCAGCAGCATCCTCAGTTCCGGGTCGGCTTTCTTT. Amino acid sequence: CASSILSSGSAFF.